The 32 T cell receptor beta chains below were found in one sample sequenced in a study of Ad26.COV2.S vaccination and SARS-CoV-2 variants. The treatment: roughly 20 received Ad26.COV2.S at low or high dose, single or two shots; 5 received placebo; per-sample allocation not given. Sampling was done on day 63 after the first vaccine or placebo injection. The assay was immunoSEQ multiplex PCR, and TCRdb's table has in-frame clones only and misses some. Here the sample spans around 310,000 clones, about 90% being singletons. The starting material was peripheral blood, obtained in a trial of Ad26.COV2.S vaccine versus placebo. These receptors were taken from a person aged 18-60 years who received the Ad26.COV2.S COVID-19 vaccine or a placebo.

The chain combines TRBV6-6 with TRBJ2-1; no firm D call. From germline, CDR1 is MNHNY and CDR2 SVGAGI (reference sequence). CDR3 size: 13 residues. Trimming stripped 7 bases from V and 5 bases from J, with 12 bases between. The CDR3, as DNA: TGTGCCAGCACCGTGCGTCCCCACAATGAGCAGTTCTTC. Its protein is CASTVRPHNEQFF.

The genes are TRBV24-1 and TRBJ1-5; a possible D gene is TRBD1 (6 bases). Germline V gene lookup returns CDR1 KGHDR and CDR2 SFDVKD. This CDR3 is built from 16 residues. The V end lost 4 bases, the J end lost 0 bases, and 12 bases lay between the germline ends. DNA for the CDR3: TGTGCCACCAGTGACAGTAGGGGGGCTAGCAATCAGCCCCAGCATTTT. Amino acid sequence: CATSDSRGASNQPQHF.

The gene calls are TRBV5-6 and TRBJ2-1, with 9 bases identical to TRBD2. The V gene's germline CDR1 is SGHDT and CDR2 YYEEEE. The ends lost 0 bases at V and 7 bases at J; junction bases unmatched: 5. The CDR3 loop spans 15 amino acids. The CDR3 nucleotides are TGTGCCAGCAGCTTGGGGCTAGCGGGGATGAATGAGCAGTTCTTC. It specifies CASSLGLAGMNEQFF.

V usage is TRBV19 and J usage is TRBJ1-5; D might be TRBD1 (6 bases). Trimming shortened V by 5 bases and J by 1 base, and 15 bases separated the two germline ends. The CDR3 consists of 16 residues. Germline CDR1 and CDR2: LNHDA and SQIVND (reference sequence). This CDR3 reads CASSSGQLLSNQPQHF. CDR3 DNA sequence: TGTGCCAGTAGTTCCGGACAGTTACTAAGCAATCAGCCCCAGCATTTT.

The rearrangement joins TRBV12-2 to TRBJ2-3; TRBD2, as called in the table, went unchecked against the DNA. TRBV12-2 is described as a pseudogene. The CDR3 contains 14 residues. The CDR3 sequence: CASRKGGTPDTQYF. The CDR3 DNA reads TGTGCAAGTCGTAAAGGAGGGACTCCAGATACGCAGTATTTT.

This rearrangement joins TRBV6-1 to TRBJ1-1; a possible D gene is TRBD1 (5 bases). The CDR3 sequence is 14 residues long. Germline V gene data show CDR1 as MNHNS and CDR2 as SASEGT. With 5 bases removed from V and 7 bases from J, the gap between germline ends came to 17 bases. In DNA form, the CDR3 reads TGTGCCAGCAGTTATGGACACGGGGCGAGTGAAGCTTTCTTT. Its translation is CASSYGHGASEAFF.

This chain joins TRBV9 and TRBJ2-2; no reliable D call. Trimming stripped 3 bases from V and 4 bases from J, with 7 bases between. Looked up from germline, CDR1 is SGDLS and CDR2 is YYNGEE. This CDR3 has 13 residues. The CDR3 bases are TGTGCCAGCAGCGAACACTCCACCGGGGAGCTGTTTTTT. It encodes CASSEHSTGELFF.

The gene calls are TRBV11-2 and TRBJ2-7; 7 nucleotides agree with TRBD2. This CDR3 region has 15 residues. J lost 2 bases, V lost 5 bases, and 9 bases had no gene match. CDR1 is SGHAT, CDR2 FQNNGV, per germline. This CDR3 reads CASSQESGGTYEQYF. The CDR3 DNA follows: TGTGCCAGCAGCCAGGAGTCGGGGGGTACCTACGAGCAGTACTTC.

The V and J genes are TRBV6-2 or TRBV6-3 and TRBJ2-7, with 11 bases fitting TRBD2. There are 15 residues in the CDR3. Germline CDR1 and CDR2: MNHEY and SVGEGT. Trimming removed 5 bases from V and 6 bases from J; junction bases left unmatched: 9. CDR3 sequence reads: CASSQLAGASLEQYF. CDR3 nucleotide sequence: TGTGCCAGCAGTCAACTAGCGGGGGCCTCTCTCGAGCAGTACTTC.

Only a few counts were recorded for this clone. The rearrangement joins TRBV19 to TRBJ1-1, with D unresolved. This CDR3 contains 15 residues. Germline V gives CDR1 LNHDA, CDR2 SQIVND (reference sequence). Deletions cut 6 bases from V and 5 bases from J, with 19 bases between. The CDR3, as DNA: TGTGCCAGTAGCCCGAACGGTGGAGGGAATACTGAAGCTTTCTTT. Encoded protein: CASSPNGGGNTEAFF.

The chain employs TRBV6-6 and TRBJ2-5; D gene ambiguous. Per germline, CDR1 MNHNY and CDR2 SVGAGI (reference sequence). The CDR3 spans 12 residues. The germline V and J ends were trimmed by 2 bases and 1 base, with 2 bases remaining between them. The CDR3 spells CASSYAQETQYF. The CDR3 region has the DNA TGTGCCAGCAGTTACGCCCAAGAGACCCAGTACTTC.

V usage is TRBV28 and J usage is TRBJ1-1; 8 bases are shared with TRBD1. Germline CDR1 MDHEN, CDR2 SYDVKM. The CDR3 contains 15 residues. The junction had 10 bases not matched to a gene; V was cut back by 10 bases and J by 0 bases. The CDR3 sequence is CATDPGDRMNTEAFF. The CDR3 nucleotides are TGTGCCACCGATCCTGGGGACAGGATGAACACTGAAGCTTTCTTT. Using reference TRBV28 and TRBJ1-1 for the parts outside the CDR3, the full variable domain is DVKVTQSSRYLVKRTGEKVFLECVQDMDHENMFWYRQDPGLGLRLIYFSYDVKMKEKGDIPEGYSVSREKKERFSLILESASTNQTSMYLCATDPGDRMNTEAFFGQGTRLTVV.

This clone was detected once. The chain combines TRBV7-2 with TRBJ2-2; 12 bases match TRBD2. J gave up 7 bases and V 5 bases, and 8 bases lay outside the gene matches. The CDR3 has 16 amino acids. Germline V CDR1 and CDR2: SGHTA, FQGNSA. This chain's CDR3 is CASSGLAGLSGGELFF. As DNA, the CDR3 is TGTGCCAGCAGCGGACTAGCGGGACTGTCAGGCGGGGAGCTGTTTTTT.

The gene calls are TRBV6-1 and TRBJ2-1; D ambiguous. The germline CDR1 and CDR2 sequences are MNHNS and SASEGT. The length of the CDR3 is 12 residues. Between the trimmed V and J ends, which lost 1 base and 10 bases, there was a span of 8 bases. In nucleotides, the CDR3 is TGTGCCAGCAGTGAAGGGGCTAGGGAGCAGTTCTTC. It is translated as CASSEGAREQFF.

This chain joins TRBV11-2 and TRBJ2-1, with a weak D call TRBD1 (6 bases). Germline CDR1 is SGHAT and CDR2 is FQNNGV. The CDR3 spans 13 residues. Trimming left V 3 bases short and J 3 bases short, with 6 bases between. The CDR3 DNA reads TGTGCCAGCAGCTTCAGGGGCTACAATGAGCAGTTCTTC. Protein sequence: CASSFRGYNEQFF. The full variable domain, its missing parts supplied by reference TRBV11-2 and TRBJ2-1, is EAGVAQSPRYKIIEKRQSVAFWCNPISGHATLYWYQQILGQGPKLLIQFQNNGVVDDSQLPKDRFSAERLKGVDSTLKIQPAKLEDSAVYLCASSFRGYNEQFFGPGTRLTVL.

A word on this clone: Compared with germline, one end of the junction differs, possibly owing to a read error. The gene calls are TRBV5-1 and TRBJ2-5; weak D call: TRBD1 (5 bases). Looked up from germline, CDR1 is SGHRS and CDR2 is YFSETQ. The CDR3 covers 14 residues. CDR3 sequence reads: CASSLSPNVQGRDF. The CDR3 DNA reads as TGCGCCAGCAGCTTGTCTCCCAACGTCCAGGGCCGGGACTTC. Supplemented by reference TRBV5-1 and TRBJ2-5, the full variable domain reads KAGVTQTPRYLIKTRGQQVTLSCSPISGHRSVSWYQQTPGQGLQFLFEYFSETQRNKGNFPGRFSGRQFSNSRSEMNVSTLELGDSALYLCASSLSPNVQGRDFGPGTRLLVL.

V is TRBV30 and J is TRBJ1-2, with a possible D match to TRBD1 (5 bases). The CDR3 length is 12 residues. Deletions cut 4 bases from V and 8 bases from J, with 14 bases between. Germline V gene data show CDR1 as GTSNPN and CDR2 as SVGIG (reference sequence). Here the CDR3 reads CAWTQQGWGYTF. CDR3 DNA sequence: TGTGCCTGGACCCAGCAGGGCTGGGGCTACACCTTC.

This chain links TRBV7-9 with TRBJ2-2; weak D call: TRBD2 (6 bases). The CDR3 loop spans 16 amino acids. Trimming removed 7 bases from V and 6 bases from J, with 21 bases in between. Looked up from germline, CDR1 is SEHNR and CDR2 is FQNEAQ (reference sequence). Here the CDR3 DNA reads TGTGCCAGCATCCCGCGGAGGGTCGAAAATGCCGGGGAGCTGTTTTTT. Translation: CASIPRRVENAGELFF.

The CDR3 sequence is CASSSPEQGNTEAFF. The CDR3 coding sequence is TGCGCCAGCAGCTCCCCGGAACAGGGTAACACTGAAGCTTTCTTT. This chain connects TRBV5-1 to TRBJ1-1, with D tentatively TRBD1 (6 bases). V was cut by 3 bases and J by 2 bases, with 14 bases left in between. This CDR3 region has 15 residues. Germline V gene lookup returns CDR1 SGHRS and CDR2 YFSETQ.

The V gene is TRBV10-3, the J gene TRBJ1-4, with TRBD1 identical over 8 bases. The CDR3 runs 13 residues. Germline CDR1 and CDR2: ENHRY and SYGVKD. The junction had 1 base not matched to a gene; V was cut back by 2 bases and J by 8 bases. Here the CDR3 DNA reads TGTGCCATCAGTGAGGGACAGGGAGAAAAACTGTTTTTT. Residues: CAISEGQGEKLFF.

The CDR3 reads CASSATGEPPYGYTF. The CDR3 DNA is TGTGCCAGCAGCGCCACAGGGGAGCCCCCTTATGGCTACACCTTC. This chain uses TRBV9 with TRBJ1-2, with 7 bases lining up with TRBD1. This CDR3 region has 15 residues. The germline V gene has CDR1 SGDLS and CDR2 YYNGEE. V lost 3 bases to trimming and J lost 5 bases; unmatched junction nucleotides: 10.

The chain links TRBV5-1 to TRBJ2-1; D is undetermined. Trimming removed 0 bases from V and 6 bases from J, with 7 bases in between. This CDR3 is 13 amino acids long. The germline V gene has CDR1 SGHRS and CDR2 YFSETQ. This CDR3 reads CASSLDFVNEQFF. CDR3 nucleotide sequence: TGCGCCAGCAGCTTGGACTTTGTCAATGAGCAGTTCTTC.

This rearrangement joins TRBV19 to TRBJ2-7; no clear D gene. The CDR3 runs 12 residues. Germline-derived CDR1 and CDR2 are LNHDA and SQIVND (reference sequence). Trimming left V 9 bases short and J 3 bases short, with 12 bases between. The CDR3 loop is CASSPDYYEQYF. The CDR3 DNA is TGTGCCAGCTCCCCGGATTACTACGAGCAGTACTTC.

The count of this clone is one. The V call is TRBV6-4, the J call TRBJ1-1; D is uncertain. Looked up from germline, CDR1 is MRHNA and CDR2 is SNTAGT. This CDR3 comprises 13 residues. With 3 bases removed from V and 2 bases from J, the gap between germline ends came to 7 bases. This chain's CDR3 is CASSETFNTEAFF. The CDR3 DNA follows: TGTGCCAGCAGTGAGACATTTAACACTGAAGCTTTCTTT.

The chain employs TRBV6-5 and TRBJ1-1; unclear D gene. In germline, CDR1 is MNHEY, CDR2 SVGAGI. The CDR3 has 14 amino acids. Trimming took 6 bases from V and 0 from J, leaving 11 bases between them. In DNA, the CDR3 is TGTGCCAGCAGCCGACCGTTGATGAACACTGAAGCTTTCTTT. The encoded protein is CASSRPLMNTEAFF.

The CDR3 nucleotides are TGTGCCAGCTCACCTCCTTGGACAGGGAGTAAAGTTGGAGCTTATCAGCCCCAGCATTTT. It codes for CASSPPWTGSKVGAYQPQHF. This chain joins TRBV18 and TRBJ1-5; 8 bases are a match to TRBD1. This CDR3 spans 20 amino acids. CDR1 is KGHSH and CDR2 is LQKENI in the germline V gene. V lost 3 bases, J lost 5 bases, and 21 bases stayed unmatched.

This sequence joins TRBV11-3 and TRBJ2-3; no clear D gene. The germline V gene encodes CDR1 SGHNT and CDR2 YENEEA. CDR3 length: 15 amino acids. Trimming left V 8 bases short and J 0 bases short, with 15 bases between. The CDR3 is CASQLNLLSTDTQYF. DNA for the CDR3: TGTGCCAGCCAGTTAAATTTGCTAAGCACAGATACGCAGTATTTT.

This clone came up once. V and J are TRBV7-9 and TRBJ1-2; no reliable D call. There are 14 residues in the CDR3. The V end lost 5 bases, the J end lost 8 bases, and 18 bases lay between the germline ends. Germline loops: CDR1 SEHNR, CDR2 FQNEAQ (reference sequence). CDR3 DNA: TGTGCCAGCAGCCCTCAAGATTTCTCGGGCGGCTACACCTTC. Protein sequence: CASSPQDFSGGYTF.

The gene calls are TRBV6-5 and TRBJ2-2; either TRBD1 or TRBD2 may fit D (5 bases each). This CDR3 region has 14 residues. CDR1 is MNHEY and CDR2 is SVGAGI in the germline V gene. V was trimmed by 8 bases and J by 7 bases, leaving 17 bases between them. Written as DNA, the CDR3 is TGTGCCAGCCGCGAGGGGATTTCATACGGGGAGCTGTTTTTT. This sequence encodes CASREGISYGELFF.

This chain links TRBV5-8 with TRBJ1-5, with TRBD1 matching over 7 bases. The CDR3 runs 16 residues. V lost 4 bases, J lost 4 bases, and 11 bases stayed unmatched. Per the germline V gene, CDR1 is SGHTS and CDR2 is YDEGEE. CDR3 nucleotide sequence: TGTGCCAGCAGCCGGCCAGGGGGATCTTTGAATCAGCCCCAGCATTTT. Translated, it gives CASSRPGGSLNQPQHF. Drawing the rest from reference TRBV5-8 and TRBJ1-5, the complete variable domain is EAGVTQSPTHLIKTRGQQATLRCSPISGHTSVYWYQQALGLGLQFLLWYDEGEERNRGNFPPRFSGRQFPNYSSELNVNALELEDSALYLCASSRPGGSLNQPQHFGDGTRLSIL.

The chain has TRBV6-2 or TRBV6-3 and TRBJ2-7; D is unresolved. Germline CDR1 and CDR2: MNHEY and SVGEGT. This CDR3 region has 13 residues. V lost 4 bases and J lost 2, with 9 bases in between. The CDR3: CASSFQATYEQYV. As DNA, the CDR3 is TGTGCCAGCAGTTTTCAGGCTACCTACGAGCAGTACGTC.

The chain combines TRBV7-2 with TRBJ1-3; a weak D match, TRBD1 (6 bases). CDR3 length: 18 residues. The V gene lost 5 bases and the J gene lost 0 bases, with 20 bases spanning the gap. Per germline, CDR1 SGHTA and CDR2 FQGNSA. Written as DNA, the CDR3 is TGTGCCAGCAGCCCCGGGCGGGCGGGGGCTGGCTCTGGAAACACCATATATTTT. Its protein is CASSPGRAGAGSGNTIYF.